One and the same sample provided the 17 T cell receptor beta chains below, sequenced in a study of blood T cell repertoires in COVID-19. Sequenced by immunoSEQ multiplex PCR; TCRdb stores in-frame clones only, minus some. Of around 150,000 clones in the sample, approximately 88% were seen once. The source material was peripheral blood. These receptors all come from a man between 65 and 85 years old with acute or convalescent COVID-19.

The J gene is TRBJ1-1, the V gene TRBV27, with D tentatively TRBD1 (6 bases). The V end was cut by 4 bases, the J end by 11 bases, with 17 bases between. The CDR3 runs 13 residues. Germline loops: CDR1 MNHEY, CDR2 SMNVEV (reference sequence). The CDR3 DNA reads as TGTGCCAGCAGTTCCCAACAGGGAGTAGGGGCTTTCTTT. Amino acids: CASSSQQGVGAFF.

The rearrangement uses TRBV6-4 and TRBJ2-1; 7 bases are shared with TRBD1. The V and J ends lost 6 bases and 1 base, in that order; junction bases with no gene match: 6. CDR1 and CDR2 (germline): MRHNA, SNTAGT. The CDR3 covers 15 residues. The chain's CDR3 is CASSAQGLSYNEQFF. CDR3 bases: TGTGCCAGCAGCGCACAGGGGTTGTCCTACAATGAGCAGTTCTTC.

This clone was found a few times. This chain connects TRBV18 to TRBJ1-1, with a tentative D call TRBD1 (5 bases). The germline gives CDR1 KGHSH, CDR2 LQKENI. Trimming took 2 bases from V and 1 from J, leaving 11 bases between them. There are 15 residues in the CDR3. CDR3 nucleotide sequence: TGTGCCAGCTCACCAAATCAGGGCCAGAACACTGAAGCTTTCTTT. Translating it yields CASSPNQGQNTEAFF.

With respect to this clone: Relative to the germline gene, one junction end is altered; a read error may explain this. The chain has TRBV5-1 and TRBJ1-5, with 7 bases identical to TRBD1. The CDR3 spans 13 residues. Looked up from germline, CDR1 is SGHRS and CDR2 is YFSETQ. CDR3 nucleotides: TGCGCCAGCAGCTGGGACAGCAACCAGCCCCAGCATTTT. Translation gives CASSWDSNQPQHF.

The genes are TRBV7-2 and TRBJ2-3, with a weak D call TRBD1 (6 bases). The CDR3 consists of 14 residues. Deletions cut 2 bases from V and 4 bases from J, with 10 bases between. Germline V CDR1 and CDR2: SGHTA, FQGNSA. The CDR3 DNA sequence: TGTGCCAGCAGCTTAAGCCCAGGGGCAGATACGCAGTATTTT. It is translated as CASSLSPGADTQYF.

The chain has TRBV2 and TRBJ1-5; no firm D call. V was trimmed by 2 bases and J by 2 bases, leaving 7 bases between them. This CDR3 contains 14 residues. Per germline, CDR1 SNHLY and CDR2 FYNNEI. DNA for the CDR3: TGTGCCAGCAGTGAACTCGGGGGCAATCAGCCCCAGCATTTT. It specifies CASSELGGNQPQHF.

A single count supports this clone. The chain couples TRBV27 to TRBJ2-1; 12 bases agree with TRBD2. From germline, CDR1 is MNHEY and CDR2 SMNVEV (reference sequence). The CDR3 contains 15 residues. V lost 4 bases, J lost 7 bases, and 5 bases stayed unmatched. The CDR3 DNA reads TGTGCCAGCAGTTCACGACTAGCGGGAGCTAATGAGCAGTTCTTC. Its translation is CASSSRLAGANEQFF.

The genes are TRBV19 and TRBJ1-5; 7 bases line up with TRBD1. The germline V gene has CDR1 LNHDA and CDR2 SQIVND (reference sequence). With V trimmed by 6 bases and J by 7 bases, 9 bases remained unmatched. The CDR3 length is 14 residues. CDR3 residues: CASRPRQGRQPQHF. The CDR3 region has the DNA TGTGCCAGTAGACCCCGACAGGGACGCCAGCCCCAGCATTTT.

This sequence joins TRBV18 and TRBJ2-7; 7 positions agree with TRBD1. The CDR3 sequence is 15 residues long. The junction had 11 bases not matched to a gene; V was cut back by 4 bases and J by 5 bases. Germline values: CDR1 KGHSH, CDR2 LQKENI. CDR3 bases: TGTGCCAGCTCACGATCGGGACAGTCCCTCGACGAGCAGTACTTC. It encodes CASSRSGQSLDEQYF.

The chain couples TRBV6-1 to TRBJ2-1, with 7 bases fitting TRBD1. This CDR3 spans 16 amino acids. Unmatched junction bases numbered 7, after V lost 0 bases and J lost 5 bases. Germline V CDR1 and CDR2: MNHNS, SASEGT. CDR3 sequence: CASSEARDSLDNEQFF. CDR3 sequence (DNA): TGTGCCAGCAGTGAAGCGAGGGACAGCCTCGACAATGAGCAGTTCTTC.

CDR3 residues: CASSRDRRDRAYGYTF. The CDR3 DNA reads as TGTGCCAGCAGCCGCGATCGAAGGGACAGGGCCTATGGCTACACCTTC. This chain joins TRBV5-5 and TRBJ1-2, with 9 bases aligning to TRBD1. The germline V gene has CDR1 SGHKS and CDR2 YYEKEE (reference sequence). This CDR3 comprises 16 residues. J was trimmed by 4 bases and V by 4 bases; bases with no gene match: 11.

This CDR3 reads CASSLDAGYGYTF. The CDR3 nucleotides are TGTGCCAGCAGCTTGGATGCCGGGTATGGCTACACCTTC. The rearrangement links TRBV7-9 to TRBJ1-2; no definite D call. This CDR3 is 13 amino acids long. Germline V lookup: CDR1 SEHNR, CDR2 FQNEAQ (reference sequence). V shed 3 bases and J shed 5 bases, with 10 bases lying between them.

The rearrangement uses TRBV28 and TRBJ2-5, with 7 bases matching TRBD1. This CDR3 spans 17 amino acids. The germline V gene encodes CDR1 MDHEN and CDR2 SYDVKM. V trimming: 5 bases; J trimming: 7 bases; junction bases outside the gene matches: 19. The CDR3 sequence is CASSLQWLDRHPGTQYF. In DNA form, the CDR3 reads TGTGCCAGCAGTCTACAATGGTTGGACAGGCATCCGGGGACCCAGTACTTC.

V is TRBV12-3 or TRBV12-4 and J is TRBJ1-5, with no clear D. The CDR3 has 12 residues. The V end was cut by 3 bases, the J end by 5 bases, with 5 bases between. The CDR3 loop is CASSFGDQPQHF. In DNA form, the CDR3 reads TGTGCCAGCAGTTTCGGAGATCAGCCCCAGCATTTT.

In the case of this clone: At one boundary the junction diverges from the germline segment, which might be a read error. The V call is TRBV6-5, the J call TRBJ2-1; D gene unclear. Germline-derived CDR1 and CDR2 are MNHEY and SVGAGI. This CDR3 has 13 amino acids. The CDR3 DNA follows: TGTGCCAGCGTGACCCGGATGTACAGTGAGCAGTTCTTC. Translation gives CASVTRMYSEQFF.

The V gene is TRBV28, the J gene TRBJ1-1, with D tentatively TRBD1 (6 bases). This CDR3 has 15 amino acids. The ends were cut back, 5 bases at V and 5 bases at J, with 18 bases in the middle. Germline V gene data show CDR1 as MDHEN and CDR2 as SYDVKM. The CDR3 DNA reads as TGTGCCAGCAGTAGCGGGGGGGCGGTAGGGACTGAAGCTTTCTTT. Encoded protein: CASSSGGAVGTEAFF.

The V call is TRBV28, the J call TRBJ2-7; TRBD2 aligns across 10 bases. V shed 7 bases, J shed 3 bases, and the junction held 9 bases outside the gene matches. CDR1 MDHEN and CDR2 SYDVKM come from the germline V gene. This CDR3 contains 15 residues. This CDR3 reads CASTLASGRLYEQYF. CDR3 DNA sequence: TGTGCCAGCACCTTAGCTAGCGGGAGACTCTACGAGCAGTACTTC.